The present entry profiles one T cell receptor (beta chain) with its context. The target of this receptor is not known. The input lacks base qualities; no much larger clone sits a single base away. Enrolling through a virtual design, the prospective study's participants ranged in age from roughly 18 to 89 years and lived across 24 United States geographic areas. In the prospective study, cohorts were assigned on the basis of participant-reported clinical history obtained from a screening survey and a study questionnaire. A participant counted as exposed if, within 2 weeks of entering the study, that participant had been in contact with someone who had a PCR-confirmed or clinician-diagnosed COVID-19 case. In the prospective study, mobile phlebotomists collected whole blood, serum and a nasopharyngeal or oropharyngeal swab from each participant. Additional blood draws and questionnaires over an approximately 2-month period could optionally be provided by prospective study participants. Before DNA extraction, prospective study blood samples were shipped either frozen or at room temperature.

These data belong to a study of blood T cell repertoires in COVID-19 (dated by TCRdb to about 2020). Describing the broader study: Samples covering the acute and convalescent phases of COVID-19 were provided by collaborators in the United States, Italy and Spain. Deeply sampled blood TCRbeta repertoires from subjects exposed to, actively infected with, or recovered from COVID-19 were included in the dataset. Nearly every sample came with metadata listing a de-identified subject ID, COVID-19 status, age in years and sex. A freely available public database, intended as a resource for researchers studying the immune response to SARS-CoV-2, is where the repertoires were released. The prospective study material was composed of cDNA or gDNA derived from T cells, B-cell-depleted T cells, or PBMCs. Samples were obtained from the ongoing ImmuneRACE study (first 160 participants) and from 1,254 subjects provided by 6 global collaborators. Where available, HLA class I and class II types were taken from metadata supplied by the sample provider and were not determined by assay-based typing. General conclusions and limits of the study: How much clinical and demographic metadata was included differed by source and by participant, and the metadata was provided uncurated.

The immunoSEQ Assay, a bias-controlled multiplex PCR, was used to amplify TCRbeta CDR3 regions from genomic DNA. The authors' pipeline ran thus. The number of nucleated cells in each sample was estimated from the amplification of reference gene primers within the assay. Sequence reads were collapsed and filtered to measure the absolute abundance of every unique TCRbeta CDR3 rearrangement. For each sample, productive Simpson clonality was calculated by taking the square root of Simpson's diversity index across productive rearrangements. TCRdb holds this immuneACCESS table with in-frame rearrangements only. Some clones are missing; in checked studies, unresolved V genes explain under half, and the rest has no known cause. V, J and clone size reflect that table, while D and trimming were determined from the DNA. This sample gives about 200,000 clones in total; less than 90% of them show up just once. 4.5% to 5.5% of the sample goes to the ten largest clones.

The CDR3 starts with the cysteine, ends with the phenylalanine, and has 14 residues. Only the CDR3 portion is preserved as DNA: 42 bases, with reading frame beginning at the first base. At the junction V is shortened by 6 bases and J by 4 bases, with 13 bases in between. The germline V gene provides CDR1 MNHEY and CDR2 SVGAGI. Sequencing was done on a sample of PBMCs or T cells enriched from blood (not recorded which). The clonotype originates from a woman in her 30s who had been exposed to COVID-19. This chain is built from TRBV6-5 and TRBJ1-5; TRBD1 is perhaps the D gene, given 6 matching bases. The bases read TGTGCCAGCAGGATACAGGGATTGAATCAGCCCCAGCATTTT. Translation gives CASRIQGLNQPQHF.